Given below is one TCR beta chain in context. Its target is unknown. The PCR made use of 60 Vbeta and 13 Jbeta primers. As handled by the study authors: In a later analysis, 75 million to 95 million unique TCR beta chains included roughly 11 million shared by two or more donors. Sequenced by immunoSEQ multiplex PCR; TCRdb stores in-frame clones only, minus some. V, J and clone size are those of that table, while D and trimming were read from the DNA. The data show 120,000 or so clones, around 80% seen once. The data were taken from a study of cytomegalovirus exposure and HLA in healthy donors. Study background: The study's early data release held roughly 91 million unique TCRs from HLA-typed donors. Study conclusions and caveats: Donors were assumed by presence/absence analyses to have roughly uniform sequencing depth. Being productive about 90% or about 30% of the time was typical of most TCR beta V segments in an earlier analysis.

CDR1 is MDHEN, CDR2 SYDVKM, per germline. The ends were cut back, 5 bases at V and 4 bases at J, with 13 bases in the middle. The CDR3 consists of 14 residues. This clonotype originated in a man aged 30 to 39 in good health and CMV-seronegative. This rearrangement joins TRBV28 to TRBJ2-3; D is perhaps TRBD1 (6 bases). Sequencing was performed on PBMCs. CDR3 residues: CASSVNRVADTQYF. CDR3 nucleotide sequence: TGTGCCAGCAGTGTGAACAGGGTGGCAGATACGCAGTATTTT.